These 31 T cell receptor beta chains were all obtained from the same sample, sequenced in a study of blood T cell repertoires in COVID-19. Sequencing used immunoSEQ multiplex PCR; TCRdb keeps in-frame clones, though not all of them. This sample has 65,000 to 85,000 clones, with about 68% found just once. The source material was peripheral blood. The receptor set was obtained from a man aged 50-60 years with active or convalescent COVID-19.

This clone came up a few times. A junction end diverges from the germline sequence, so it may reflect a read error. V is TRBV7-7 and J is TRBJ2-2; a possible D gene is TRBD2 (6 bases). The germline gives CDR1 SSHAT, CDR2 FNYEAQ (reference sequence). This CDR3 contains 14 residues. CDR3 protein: CASSWGLNTGELFF. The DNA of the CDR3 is TGTGCTAGCAGCTGGGGACTGAACACCGGGGAGCTGTTTTTT.

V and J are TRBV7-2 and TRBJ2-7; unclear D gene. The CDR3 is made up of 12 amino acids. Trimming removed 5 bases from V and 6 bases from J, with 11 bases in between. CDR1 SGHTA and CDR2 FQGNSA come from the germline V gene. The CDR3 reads CASSNRTSEQYF. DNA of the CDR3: TGTGCCAGCAGCAACCGTACGAGCGAGCAGTACTTC.

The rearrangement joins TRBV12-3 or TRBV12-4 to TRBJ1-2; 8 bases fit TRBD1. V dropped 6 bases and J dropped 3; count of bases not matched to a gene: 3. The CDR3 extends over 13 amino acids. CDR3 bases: TGTGCCAGCAGCCCGACAGGGGACTATGGCTACACCTTC. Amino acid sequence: CASSPTGDYGYTF.

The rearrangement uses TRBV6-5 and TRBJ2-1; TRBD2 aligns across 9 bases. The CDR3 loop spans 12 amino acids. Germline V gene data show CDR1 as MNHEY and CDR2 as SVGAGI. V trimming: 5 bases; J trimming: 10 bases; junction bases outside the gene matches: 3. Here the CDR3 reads CASSTTSGEQFF. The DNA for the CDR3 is TGTGCCAGCAGTACGACTAGCGGCGAGCAGTTCTTC.

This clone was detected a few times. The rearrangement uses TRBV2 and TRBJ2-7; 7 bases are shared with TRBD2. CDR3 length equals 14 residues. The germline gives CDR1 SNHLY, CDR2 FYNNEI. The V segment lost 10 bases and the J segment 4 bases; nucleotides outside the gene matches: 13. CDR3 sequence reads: CATDYGAGGYEQYF. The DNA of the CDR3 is TGTGCCACCGACTATGGAGCCGGGGGGTACGAGCAGTACTTC.

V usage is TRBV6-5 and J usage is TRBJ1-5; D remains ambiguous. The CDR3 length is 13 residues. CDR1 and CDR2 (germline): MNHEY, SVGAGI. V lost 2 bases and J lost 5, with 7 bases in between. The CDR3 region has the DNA TGTGCCAGCAGTTACGACGGGGATCAGCCCCAGCATTTT. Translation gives CASSYDGDQPQHF.

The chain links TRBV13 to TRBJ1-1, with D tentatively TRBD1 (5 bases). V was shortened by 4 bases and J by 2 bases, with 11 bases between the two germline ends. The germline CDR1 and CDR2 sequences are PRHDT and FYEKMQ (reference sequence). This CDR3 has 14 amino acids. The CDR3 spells CASSSTVENTEAFF. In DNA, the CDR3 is TGTGCCAGCAGCTCGACAGTTGAAAACACTGAAGCTTTCTTT.

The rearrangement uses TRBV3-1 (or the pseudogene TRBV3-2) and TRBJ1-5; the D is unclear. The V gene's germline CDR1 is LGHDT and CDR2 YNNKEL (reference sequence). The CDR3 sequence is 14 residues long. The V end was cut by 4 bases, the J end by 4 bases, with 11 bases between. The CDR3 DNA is TGTGCCAGCAGCCTCGAACCGGTGAATCAGCCCCAGCATTTT. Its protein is CASSLEPVNQPQHF.

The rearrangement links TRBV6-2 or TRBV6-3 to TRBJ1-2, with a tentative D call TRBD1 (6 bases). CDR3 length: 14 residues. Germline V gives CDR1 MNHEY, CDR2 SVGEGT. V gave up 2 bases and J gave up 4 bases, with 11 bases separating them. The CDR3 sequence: CASSYGRGVYGYTF. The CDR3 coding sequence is TGTGCCAGCAGTTACGGCAGGGGTGTCTATGGCTACACCTTC.

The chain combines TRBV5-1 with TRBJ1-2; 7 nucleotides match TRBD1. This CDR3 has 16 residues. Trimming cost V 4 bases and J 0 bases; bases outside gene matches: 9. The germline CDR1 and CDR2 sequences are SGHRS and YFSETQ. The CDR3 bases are TGCGCCAGCAGCAGCGGACAGGCCGGCGCTAACTATGGCTACACCTTC. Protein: CASSSGQAGANYGYTF.

The CDR3 region has the DNA TGTGCCATCAGTGACCGCTCTGCGGGAGGAGAGCAGTACTTC. Its protein product is CAISDRSAGGEQYF. This chain joins TRBV10-3 and TRBJ2-7; 8 bases fit TRBD2. The CDR3 consists of 14 residues. V trimming: 3 bases; J trimming: 7 bases; junction bases outside the gene matches: 8. Germline V CDR1 and CDR2: ENHRY, SYGVKD.

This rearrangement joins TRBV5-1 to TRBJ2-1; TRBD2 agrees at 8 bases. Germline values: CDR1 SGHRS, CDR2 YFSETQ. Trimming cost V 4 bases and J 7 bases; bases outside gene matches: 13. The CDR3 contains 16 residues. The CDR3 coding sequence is TGCGCCAGCAGCCCCGAGGTCGGGGGGGGCAGAAATGAGCAGTTCTTC. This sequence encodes CASSPEVGGGRNEQFF.

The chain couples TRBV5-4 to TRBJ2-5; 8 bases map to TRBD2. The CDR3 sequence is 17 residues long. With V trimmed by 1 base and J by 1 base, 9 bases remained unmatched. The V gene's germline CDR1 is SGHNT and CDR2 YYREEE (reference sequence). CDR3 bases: TGTGCCAGCAGCTTGCGTACTATAGCGGGGCCCCAAGAGACCCAGTACTTC. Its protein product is CASSLRTIAGPQETQYF.

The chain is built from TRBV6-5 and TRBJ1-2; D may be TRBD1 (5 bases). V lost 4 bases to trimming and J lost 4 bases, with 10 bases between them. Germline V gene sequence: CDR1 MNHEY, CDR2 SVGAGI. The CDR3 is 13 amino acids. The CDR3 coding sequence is TGTGCCAGCAGTTGGGGCAGTACCTATGGCTACACCTTC. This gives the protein CASSWGSTYGYTF.

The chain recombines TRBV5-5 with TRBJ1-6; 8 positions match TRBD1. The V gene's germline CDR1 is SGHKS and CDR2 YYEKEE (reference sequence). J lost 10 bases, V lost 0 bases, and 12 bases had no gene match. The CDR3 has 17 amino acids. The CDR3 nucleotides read TGTGCCAGCAGCTTGGGGCGGACAGGGTGGGACCGCTCACCCCTCCACTTT. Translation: CASSLGRTGWDRSPLHF.

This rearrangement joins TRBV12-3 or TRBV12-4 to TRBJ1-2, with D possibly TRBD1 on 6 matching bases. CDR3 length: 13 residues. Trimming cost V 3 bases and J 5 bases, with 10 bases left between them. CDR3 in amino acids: CASSFGTPYGYTF. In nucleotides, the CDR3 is TGTGCCAGCAGTTTCGGGACACCGTATGGCTACACCTTC.

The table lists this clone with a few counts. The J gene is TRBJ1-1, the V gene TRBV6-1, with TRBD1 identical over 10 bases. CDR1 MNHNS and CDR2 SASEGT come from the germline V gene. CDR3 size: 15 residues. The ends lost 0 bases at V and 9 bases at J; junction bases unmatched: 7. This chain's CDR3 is CASSEAQPGQGQAFF. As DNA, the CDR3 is TGTGCCAGCAGTGAAGCCCAACCGGGACAGGGGCAAGCTTTCTTT.

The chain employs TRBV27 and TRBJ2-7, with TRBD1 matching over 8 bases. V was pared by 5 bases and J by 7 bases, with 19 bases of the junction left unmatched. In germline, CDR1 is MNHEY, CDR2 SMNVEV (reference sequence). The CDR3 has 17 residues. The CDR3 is CASSPLKTGVVLGEQYF. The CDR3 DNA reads TGTGCCAGCAGTCCGCTAAAGACAGGGGTAGTATTGGGGGAGCAGTACTTC.

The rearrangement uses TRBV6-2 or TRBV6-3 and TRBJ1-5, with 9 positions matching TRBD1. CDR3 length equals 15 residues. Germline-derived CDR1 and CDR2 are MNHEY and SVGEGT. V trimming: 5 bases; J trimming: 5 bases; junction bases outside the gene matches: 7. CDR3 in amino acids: CASSPGTGTHQPQHF. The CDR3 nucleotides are TGTGCCAGCAGTCCCGGGACAGGGACGCATCAGCCCCAGCATTTT.

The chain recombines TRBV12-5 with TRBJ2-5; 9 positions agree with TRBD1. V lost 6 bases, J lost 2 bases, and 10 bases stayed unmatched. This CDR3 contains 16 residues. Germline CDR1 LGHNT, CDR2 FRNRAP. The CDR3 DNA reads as TGTGCTAGTGGCCCGGGGGGACAGGGTCTACAAGAGACCCAGTACTTC. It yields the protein CASGPGGQGLQETQYF.

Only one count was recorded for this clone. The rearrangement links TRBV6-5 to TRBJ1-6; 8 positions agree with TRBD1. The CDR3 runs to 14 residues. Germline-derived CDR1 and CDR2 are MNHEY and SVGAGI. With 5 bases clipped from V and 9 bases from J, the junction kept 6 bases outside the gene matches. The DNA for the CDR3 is TGTGCCAGCAGTCCGCGGACAGGGTCTTCACCCCTCCACTTT. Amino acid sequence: CASSPRTGSSPLHF.

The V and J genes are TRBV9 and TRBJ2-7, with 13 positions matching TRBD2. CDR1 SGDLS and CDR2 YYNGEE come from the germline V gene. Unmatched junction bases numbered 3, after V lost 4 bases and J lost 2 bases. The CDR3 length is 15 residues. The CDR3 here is CASSPTSGGAYEQYF. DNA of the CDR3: TGTGCCAGCAGCCCCACTAGCGGGGGGGCCTACGAGCAGTACTTC.

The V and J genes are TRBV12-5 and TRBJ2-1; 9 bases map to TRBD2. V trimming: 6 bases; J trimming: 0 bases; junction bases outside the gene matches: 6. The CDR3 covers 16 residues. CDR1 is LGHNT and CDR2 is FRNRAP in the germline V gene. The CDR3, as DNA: TGTGCTAGTGGACCTTATAGCGGGAGCTCCTACAATGAGCAGTTCTTC. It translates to CASGPYSGSSYNEQFF.

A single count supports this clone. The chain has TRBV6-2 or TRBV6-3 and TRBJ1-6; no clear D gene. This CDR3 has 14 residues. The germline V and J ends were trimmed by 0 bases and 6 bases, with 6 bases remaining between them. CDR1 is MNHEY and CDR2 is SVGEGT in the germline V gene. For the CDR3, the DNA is TGTGCCAGCAGTTACTCAACGGGTAATTCACCCCTCCACTTT. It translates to CASSYSTGNSPLHF.

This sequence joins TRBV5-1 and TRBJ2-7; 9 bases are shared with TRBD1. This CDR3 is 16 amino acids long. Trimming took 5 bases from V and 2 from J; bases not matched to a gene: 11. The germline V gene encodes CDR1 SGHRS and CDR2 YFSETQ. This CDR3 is CASSTGGGDPAYEQYF. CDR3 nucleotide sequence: TGCGCCAGCAGTACAGGGGGCGGGGACCCGGCCTACGAGCAGTACTTC.

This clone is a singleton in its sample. This CDR3 reads CASSQRASGGADTQYF. The CDR3 bases are TGTGCCAGCAGCCAGCGGGCTAGCGGGGGGGCGGATACGCAGTATTTT. J is TRBJ2-3 and V is TRBV4-2, with TRBD2 matching over 12 bases. V shed 3 bases, J shed 6 bases, and the junction held 7 bases outside the gene matches. Germline CDR1 reads LGHNA; CDR2 reads YNFKEQ. The CDR3 contains 16 residues.

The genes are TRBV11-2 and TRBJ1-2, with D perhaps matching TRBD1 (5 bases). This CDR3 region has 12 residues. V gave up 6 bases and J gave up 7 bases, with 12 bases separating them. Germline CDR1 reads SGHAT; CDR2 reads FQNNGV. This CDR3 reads CASSWGFGGYTF. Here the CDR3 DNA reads TGTGCCAGCAGTTGGGGCTTTGGTGGCTACACCTTC. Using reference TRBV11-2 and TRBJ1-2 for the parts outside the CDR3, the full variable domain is EAGVAQSPRYKIIEKRQSVAFWCNPISGHATLYWYQQILGQGPKLLIQFQNNGVVDDSQLPKDRFSAERLKGVDSTLKIQPAKLEDSAVYLCASSWGFGGYTFGSGTRLTVV.

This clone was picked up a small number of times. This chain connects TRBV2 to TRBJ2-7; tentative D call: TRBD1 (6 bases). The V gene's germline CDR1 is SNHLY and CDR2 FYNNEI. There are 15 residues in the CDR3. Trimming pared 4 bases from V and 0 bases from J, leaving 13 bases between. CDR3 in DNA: TGTGCCAGCAGTGGTCAGGGGAAGAGCTCCTACGAGCAGTACTTC. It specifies CASSGQGKSSYEQYF.

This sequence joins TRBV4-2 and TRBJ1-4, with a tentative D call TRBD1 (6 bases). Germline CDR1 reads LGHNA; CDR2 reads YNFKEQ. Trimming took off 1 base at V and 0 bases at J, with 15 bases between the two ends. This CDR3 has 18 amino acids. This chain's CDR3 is CASSQAGGAVPTNEKLFF. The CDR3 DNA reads TGTGCCAGCAGCCAAGCTGGGGGCGCCGTTCCAACTAATGAAAAACTGTTTTTT.

As DNA, the CDR3 is TGCGCCAGCAGCCGCCGCACAGGGGGCGAAAAACTGTTTTTT. Protein sequence: CASSRRTGGEKLFF. The J gene is TRBJ1-4, the V gene TRBV4-3, with 9 bases matching TRBD1. The CDR3 sequence is 14 residues long. Germline trimming cut 4 bases from V and 8 bases from J; bases unmatched to any gene: 5. Germline CDR1 reads LGHNA; CDR2 reads YSLEER.

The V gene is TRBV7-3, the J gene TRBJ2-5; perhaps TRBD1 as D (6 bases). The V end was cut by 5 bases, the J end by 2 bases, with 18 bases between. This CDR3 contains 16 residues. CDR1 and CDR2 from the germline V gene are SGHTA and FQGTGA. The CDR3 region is CASSLDHRERQETQYF. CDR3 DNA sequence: TGTGCCAGCAGCCTTGATCACAGGGAAAGGCAAGAGACCCAGTACTTC.